This T cell receptor (beta chain) was captured by sequencing in a study of cytomegalovirus exposure and HLA in healthy donors. Primers for the PCR totalled 60 Vbeta and 13 Jbeta. Sequencing was performed with immunoSEQ multiplex PCR; in TCRdb, only in-frame clones are kept and a portion is missing. The data hold approximately 170,000 clones, with around 68% observed a single time. V lost 4 bases, J lost 2 bases, and 6 bases stayed unmatched. CDR1 SGHDT and CDR2 YYEEEE come from the germline V gene. This CDR3 contains 17 residues. This TCR was sampled from a woman in her forties in good health and CMV-seropositive. The specimen sequenced was PBMCs. The V gene is TRBV5-6, the J gene TRBJ2-3; 14 bases map to TRBD2. The CDR3 DNA reads TGTGCCAGCAGCCCTGGACTAGCGGGGGGCCCCACAGATACGCAGTATTTT. Translation: CASSPGLAGGPTDTQYF.